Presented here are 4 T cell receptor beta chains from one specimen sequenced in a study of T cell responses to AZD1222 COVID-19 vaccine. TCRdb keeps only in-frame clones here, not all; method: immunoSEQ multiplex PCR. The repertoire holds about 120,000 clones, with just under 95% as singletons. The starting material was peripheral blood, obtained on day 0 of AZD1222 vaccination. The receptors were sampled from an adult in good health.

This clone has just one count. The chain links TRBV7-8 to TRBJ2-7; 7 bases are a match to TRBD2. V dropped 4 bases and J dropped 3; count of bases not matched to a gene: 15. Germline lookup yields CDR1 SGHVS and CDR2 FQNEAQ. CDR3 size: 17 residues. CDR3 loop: CASSYSSGTGLYYEQYF. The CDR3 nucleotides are TGTGCCAGCAGCTATTCTAGCGGAACCGGACTCTACTACGAGCAGTACTTC. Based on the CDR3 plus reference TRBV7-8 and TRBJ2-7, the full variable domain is GAGVSQSPRYKVAKRGQDVALRCDPISGHVSLFWYQQALGQGPEFLTYFQNEAQLDKSGLPSDRFFAERPEGSVSTLKIQRTQQEDSAVYLCASSYSSGTGLYYEQYFGPGTRLTVT.

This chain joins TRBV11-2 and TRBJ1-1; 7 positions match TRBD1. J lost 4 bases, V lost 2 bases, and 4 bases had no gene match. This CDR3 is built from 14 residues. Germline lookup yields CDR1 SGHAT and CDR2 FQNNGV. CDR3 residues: CASSLQGGITEAFF. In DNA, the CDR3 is TGTGCCAGCAGCTTACAGGGGGGTATCACTGAAGCTTTCTTT. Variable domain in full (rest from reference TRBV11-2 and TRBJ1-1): EAGVAQSPRYKIIEKRQSVAFWCNPISGHATLYWYQQILGQGPKLLIQFQNNGVVDDSQLPKDRFSAERLKGVDSTLKIQPAKLEDSAVYLCASSLQGGITEAFFGQGTRLTVV.

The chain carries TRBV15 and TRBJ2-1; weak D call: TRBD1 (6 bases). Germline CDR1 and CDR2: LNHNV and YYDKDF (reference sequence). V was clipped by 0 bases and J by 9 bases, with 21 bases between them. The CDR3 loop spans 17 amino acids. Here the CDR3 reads CATSRERGHQKAGEQFF. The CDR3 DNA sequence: TGTGCCACCAGCAGAGAGAGGGGACACCAAAAGGCGGGTGAGCAGTTCTTC.

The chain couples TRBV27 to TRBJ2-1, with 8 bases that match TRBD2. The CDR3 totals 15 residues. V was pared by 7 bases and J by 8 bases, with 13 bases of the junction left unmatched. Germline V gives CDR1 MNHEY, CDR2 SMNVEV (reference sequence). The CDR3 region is CASTSIAGSGDEQFF. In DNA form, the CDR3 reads TGTGCCAGCACCTCAATAGCGGGAAGTGGCGATGAGCAGTTCTTC.